This is a list of T cell receptor beta chains from one sample in a study of blood T cell repertoires in COVID-19. Profiling relied on immunoSEQ multiplex PCR, and the TCRdb table lists in-frame clones only, not all of them. The data show nearly 200,000 clones, more than 70% seen once. Sequenced: PBMCs or T cells enriched from blood (not recorded which). These TCRs come from a woman aged 18-29 years who had recovered from COVID-19. Each CDR3 is given with its conserved first and last residue. D genes are given only for firm matches. Size tells how often a clone was seen (once, few, many) or the class of an expanded clone, and some rows leave it out.

v_call,j_call,d_call,clone_size,cdr3_aa,cdr3_nt
TRBV4-2,TRBJ1-2,NA,NA,CASSQERGGYGYTF,TGTGCCAGCAGCCAAGAGCGGGGGGGCTACGGCTACACCTTC
TRBV27,TRBJ2-2,TRBD1,NA,CASRGQANTGELFF,TGTGCCAGCAGGGGACAGGCGAACACCGGGGAGCTGTTTTTT
TRBV7-3,TRBJ2-2,TRBD2,few,CASSLLAGVTNTGELFF,TGTGCCAGCAGCTTACTAGCGGGGGTCACGAACACCGGGGAGCTGTTTTTT
TRBV11-2,TRBJ2-1,NA,NA,CASSATGDPYNEQFF,TGTGCCAGCAGCGCCACAGGAGATCCCTACAATGAGCAGTTCTTC
TRBV5-4,TRBJ1-2,TRBD1,few,CASSWGTGQFGYTF,TGTGCCAGCAGCTGGGGGACAGGGCAATTTGGCTACACCTTC
TRBV19,TRBJ1-2,TRBD1,once,CASSIHRGDPYGYTF,TGTGCCAGTAGTATCCACAGGGGGGACCCCTATGGCTACACCTTC
TRBV28,TRBJ2-1,NA,NA,CASSEHPSWRGRVSDHEQFF,TGTGCCAGCAGTGAACATCCCTCATGGAGGGGCCGAGTCTCGGACCATGAGCAGTTCTTC
TRBV7-2,TRBJ1-2,NA,NA,CASSLVSAAEYEDGYTF,TGTGCCAGCAGCTTAGTGTCCGCGGCAGAGTACGAGGATGGCTACACCTTC
TRBV19,TRBJ1-2,NA,NA,CASRPLGGGYGYTF,TGTGCCAGCCGGCCCCTGGGAGGGGGCTATGGCTACACCTTC
TRBV7-9,TRBJ2-5,TRBD2,NA,CASRSRRLAEETQYF,TGTGCCAGCAGAAGCCGTAGACTAGCGGAAGAGACCCAGTACTTC
TRBV11-2,TRBJ2-1,TRBD2,NA,CASSNTGGYNEQFF,TGTGCCAGCAGCAATACGGGGGGGTACAATGAGCAGTTCTTC
TRBV29-1,TRBJ2-2,NA,NA,CSVARGIGSGELFF,TGCAGCGTTGCCCGGGGGATCGGGAGCGGGGAGCTGTTTTTT
TRBV6-5,TRBJ2-3,TRBD2,once,CASRVSGGAEDTQYF,TGTGCCAGCAGAGTTAGCGGGGGGGCCGAAGATACGCAGTATTTT
TRBV4-2,TRBJ2-2,TRBD1,NA,CASSKDRGLAGELFF,TGTGCCAGCAGCAAAGACAGGGGGCTCGCCGGGGAGCTGTTTTTT
TRBV19,TRBJ1-2,NA,NA,CASSTPRGQMGYTF,TGTGCCAGTAGTACCCCCCGGGGACAAATGGGCTACACCTTC
TRBV3-1/TRBV3-2,TRBJ2-3,NA,few,CASSQATDTQYF,TGTGCCAGCAGCCAAGCAACAGATACGCAGTATTTT
TRBV19,TRBJ2-2,NA,NA,CASSIGRTGELFF,TGTGCCAGTAGTATTGGGAGGACCGGGGAGCTGTTTTTT
TRBV2,TRBJ1-2,NA,few,CASSESGSSYGYTF,TGTGCCAGCAGTGAATCGGGGTCCTCTTATGGCTACACCTTC
TRBV2,TRBJ1-2,TRBD1,NA,CASSRDRVANAF,TGTGCCAGCAGTAGGGACAGGGTAGCTAACGCCTTC
TRBV19,TRBJ1-2,TRBD1,NA,CASRTGGTIYGYTF,TGTGCCAGTAGGACAGGGGGCACGATCTATGGCTACACCTTC
TRBV7-2,TRBJ2-1,TRBD2,NA,CASSFYRGGDEQFF,TGTGCCAGCAGCTTCTACCGGGGGGGCGATGAGCAGTTCTTC
TRBV9,TRBJ1-1,NA,NA,CASSRRPDTEAFF,TGTGCCAGCAGCAGGAGACCGGACACTGAAGCTTTCTTT
TRBV5-1,TRBJ2-7,TRBD1,once,CASSQGQGPYEQYF,TGCGCCAGCAGCCAGGGACAGGGTCCCTACGAGCAGTACTTC
TRBV30,TRBJ2-4,TRBD1,once,CAWSSQGANIQYF,TGTGCCTGGAGTTCACAGGGGGCAAACATTCAGTACTTC